The clone carrying this T cell receptor beta chain has at least ten counts. This entry comes from a study of early T cells in non-severe SARS-CoV-2 infection. Each cDNA molecule carried a unique molecular identifier. TCRdb recomputed calls from the 5' RACE reads with MiXCR, one row per CDR3 protein. The sample consists of fewer than 50,000 distinct CDR3 sequences, roughly 4% of them appearing once. V gave up 6 bases and J gave up 5 bases; unmatched junction bases: 5. Per the germline V gene, CDR1 is LNHDA and CDR2 is SQIVND (reference sequence). The CDR3 is 14 residues long. This TCR was sampled from an adult who was a healthcare worker with PCR-confirmed SARS-CoV-2 infection or an uninfected control (not recorded which). The chain recombines TRBV19 with TRBJ2-4; 9 nucleotides line up with TRBD1. The material sequenced was whole blood. CDR3 DNA: TGTGCCAGTAGCTCGGGACAGGGCCAAAACATTCAGTACTTC. Translation gives CASSSGQGQNIQYF.